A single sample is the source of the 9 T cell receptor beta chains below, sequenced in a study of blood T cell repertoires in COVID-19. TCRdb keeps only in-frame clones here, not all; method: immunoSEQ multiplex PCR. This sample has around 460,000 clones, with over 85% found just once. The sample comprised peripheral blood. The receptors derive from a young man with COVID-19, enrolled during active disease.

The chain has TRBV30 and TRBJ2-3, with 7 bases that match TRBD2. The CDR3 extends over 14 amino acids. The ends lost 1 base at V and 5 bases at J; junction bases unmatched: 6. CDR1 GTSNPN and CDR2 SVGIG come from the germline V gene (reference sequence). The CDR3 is CAWSAGRGGDTQYF. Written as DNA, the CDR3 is TGTGCCTGGAGTGCAGGGAGGGGTGGAGATACGCAGTATTTT.

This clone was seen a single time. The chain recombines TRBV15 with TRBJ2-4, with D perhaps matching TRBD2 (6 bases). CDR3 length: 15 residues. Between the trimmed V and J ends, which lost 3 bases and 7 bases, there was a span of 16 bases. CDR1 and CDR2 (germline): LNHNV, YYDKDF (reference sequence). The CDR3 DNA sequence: TGTGCCACCAGCAGGTATCGGGAGTTCGGGAACATTCAGTACTTC. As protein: CATSRYREFGNIQYF.

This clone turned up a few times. The CDR3 sequence: CASSTLAGGPNNEQFF. CDR3 DNA sequence: TGTGCCAGCAGCACCTTAGCGGGGGGGCCGAATAATGAGCAGTTCTTC. This sequence joins TRBV7-9 and TRBJ2-1; 11 bases fit TRBD2. The CDR3 loop spans 16 amino acids. V dropped 5 bases and J dropped 7; count of bases not matched to a gene: 10. CDR1 SEHNR and CDR2 FQNEAQ come from the germline V gene (reference sequence).

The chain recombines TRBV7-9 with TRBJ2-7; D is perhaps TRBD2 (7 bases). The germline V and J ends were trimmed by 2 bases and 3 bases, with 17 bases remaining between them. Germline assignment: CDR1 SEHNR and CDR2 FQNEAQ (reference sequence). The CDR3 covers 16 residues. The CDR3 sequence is CASSLSSGGFLYEQYF. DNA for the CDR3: TGTGCCAGCAGCTTATCTTCGGGGGGCTTTCTCTACGAGCAGTACTTC.

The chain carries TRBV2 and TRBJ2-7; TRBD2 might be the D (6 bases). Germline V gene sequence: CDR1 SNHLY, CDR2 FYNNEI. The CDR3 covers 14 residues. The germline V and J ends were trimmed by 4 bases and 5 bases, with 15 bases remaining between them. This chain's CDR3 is CASSGELRGDEQYF. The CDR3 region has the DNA TGTGCCAGCAGTGGAGAGCTCCGCGGGGACGAGCAGTACTTC.

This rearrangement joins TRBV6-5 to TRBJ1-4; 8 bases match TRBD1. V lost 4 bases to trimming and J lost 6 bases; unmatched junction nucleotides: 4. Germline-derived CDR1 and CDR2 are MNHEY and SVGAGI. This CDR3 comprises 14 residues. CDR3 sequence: CASSSLDRDEKLFF. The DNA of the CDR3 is TGTGCCAGCAGTTCTTTGGACAGGGATGAAAAACTGTTTTTT.

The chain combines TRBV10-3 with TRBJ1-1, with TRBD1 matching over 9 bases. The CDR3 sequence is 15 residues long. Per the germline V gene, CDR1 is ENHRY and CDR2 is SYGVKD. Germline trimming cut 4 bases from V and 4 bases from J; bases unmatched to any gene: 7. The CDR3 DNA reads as TGTGCCATCAGTGTGAAACAGGGGGCAGGCACTGAAGCTTTCTTT. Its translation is CAISVKQGAGTEAFF.

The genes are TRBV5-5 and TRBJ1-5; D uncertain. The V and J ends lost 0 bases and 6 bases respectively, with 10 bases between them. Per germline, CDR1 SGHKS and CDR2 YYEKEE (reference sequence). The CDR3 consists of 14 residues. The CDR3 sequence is CASSLVGEGQPQHF. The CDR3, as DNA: TGTGCCAGCAGCTTGGTCGGGGAAGGTCAGCCCCAGCATTTT.

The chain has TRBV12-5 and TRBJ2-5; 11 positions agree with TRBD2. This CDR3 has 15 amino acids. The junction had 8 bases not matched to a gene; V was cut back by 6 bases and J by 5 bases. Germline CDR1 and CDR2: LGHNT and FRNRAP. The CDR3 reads CASGLAGALGETQYF. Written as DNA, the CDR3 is TGTGCTAGTGGACTAGCGGGGGCCCTCGGGGAGACCCAGTACTTC.